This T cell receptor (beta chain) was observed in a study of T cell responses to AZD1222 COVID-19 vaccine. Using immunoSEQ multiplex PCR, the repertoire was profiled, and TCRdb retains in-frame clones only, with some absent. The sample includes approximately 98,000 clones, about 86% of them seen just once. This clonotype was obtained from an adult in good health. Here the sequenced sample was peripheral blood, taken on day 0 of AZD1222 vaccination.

The CDR3 DNA sequence: TGCAGCGTCAGACGGGAGATTAACACTGAAGCTTTCTTT. As protein: CSVRREINTEAFF. The J gene is TRBJ1-1, the V gene TRBV29-1; no reliable D call. The V end lost 6 bases, the J end lost 2 bases, and 13 bases lay between the germline ends. There are 13 residues in the CDR3. Germline lookup yields CDR1 SQVTM and CDR2 ANQGSEA.